One sample yielded the 13 T cell receptor beta chains listed below, sequenced in a study of OX40 agonist ivuxolimab in advanced cancers. Sequencing was performed with immunoSEQ multiplex PCR; in TCRdb, only in-frame clones are kept and a portion is missing. The sample includes about 98,000 clones, roughly nine tenths of them seen just once. Sequences were derived from CD4+ or CD8+ T cells sorted from blood, sampled in a trial of the OX40 agonist ivuxolimab. The receptors stem from an adult with an advanced solid tumor such as melanoma, head and neck, liver or kidney cancer.

The count of this clone is one. This chain uses TRBV27 with TRBJ1-4; unclear D gene. Germline V gene sequence: CDR1 MNHEY, CDR2 SMNVEV (reference sequence). V lost 6 bases to trimming and J lost 3 bases, with 11 bases between them. The CDR3 runs to 14 residues. Here the CDR3 reads CASSPGVSNEKLFF. CDR3 nucleotides: TGTGCCAGCAGCCCGGGAGTTTCTAATGAAAAACTGTTTTTT.

This chain uses TRBV5-4 with TRBJ2-7, with D possibly matching TRBD2 (5 bases). Trimming removed 4 bases from V and 0 bases from J, with 11 bases in between. The CDR3 runs to 14 residues. Germline V gene data show CDR1 as SGHNT and CDR2 as YYREEE (reference sequence). The CDR3 region is CASSHRTASYEQYF. The CDR3, as DNA: TGTGCCAGCAGCCACCGGACTGCCTCCTACGAGCAGTACTTC.

The V call is TRBV2, the J call TRBJ1-1; maybe TRBD1 (5 bases). V lost 6 bases, J lost 6 bases, and 17 bases lay in between. This CDR3 is built from 14 residues. Germline V gene data show CDR1 as SNHLY and CDR2 as FYNNEI. CDR3 in amino acids: CASRPDSGRSEAFF. For the CDR3, the DNA is TGTGCCAGCAGACCCGACAGTGGGAGGTCTGAAGCTTTCTTT.

The J gene is TRBJ2-7, the V gene TRBV5-5; D is unclear. The V and J ends lost 0 bases and 0 bases respectively, with 10 bases between them. Per the germline V gene, CDR1 is SGHKS and CDR2 is YYEKEE (reference sequence). This CDR3 contains 15 residues. CDR3 protein: CASSLEGRSSYEQYF. The CDR3, as DNA: TGTGCCAGCAGCTTGGAAGGCAGGAGCTCCTACGAGCAGTACTTC. Variable domain in full (rest from reference TRBV5-5 and TRBJ2-7): DAGVTQSPTHLIKTRGQQVTLRCSPISGHKSVSWYQQVLGQGPQFIFQYYEKEERGRGNFPDRFSARQFPNYSSELNVNALLLGDSALYLCASSLEGRSSYEQYFGPGTRLTVT.

The V call is TRBV10-1, the J call TRBJ1-1, with 11 bases aligning to TRBD1. V dropped 0 bases and J dropped 7; count of bases not matched to a gene: 7. This CDR3 has 16 residues. Germline-derived CDR1 and CDR2 are WNHNN and SYGVQD (reference sequence). The CDR3 is CASSESIGQGANEAFF. The DNA for the CDR3 is TGCGCCAGCAGTGAGTCGATCGGACAGGGGGCGAATGAAGCTTTCTTT.

The J gene is TRBJ2-3, the V gene TRBV29-1; the D is unclear. Germline loops: CDR1 SQVTM, CDR2 ANQGSEA. The CDR3 sequence is 12 residues long. V was pared by 3 bases and J by 0 bases, with 4 bases between. CDR3 sequence reads: CSVDQSTDTQYF. The CDR3 coding sequence is TGCAGCGTTGATCAAAGCACAGATACGCAGTATTTT.

Only one count was recorded for this clone. V and J are TRBV5-4 and TRBJ2-5, with D unresolved. Germline lookup yields CDR1 SGHNT and CDR2 YYREEE (reference sequence). V was shortened by 6 bases and J by 3 bases, with 15 bases between the two germline ends. CDR3 length equals 14 residues. DNA for the CDR3: TGTGCCAGCACCCCCGGGCCATCGGAAGAGACCCAGTACTTC. It is translated as CASTPGPSEETQYF.

This chain joins TRBV11-2 and TRBJ2-3; 7 nucleotides line up with TRBD2. J gave up 2 bases and V 5 bases, and 10 bases lay outside the gene matches. This CDR3 is built from 16 residues. Germline loops: CDR1 SGHAT, CDR2 FQNNGV. This CDR3 is CASSPGLGVHTDTQYF. CDR3 coding DNA: TGTGCCAGCAGCCCAGGACTAGGGGTTCACACAGATACGCAGTATTTT.

The chain joins TRBV19 to TRBJ2-2, with 10 positions matching TRBD1. V was pared by 6 bases and J by 6 bases, with 7 bases of the junction left unmatched. The CDR3 is 15 amino acids. Germline assignment: CDR1 LNHDA and CDR2 SQIVND (reference sequence). The CDR3 DNA is TGTGCCAGTAGCCATGTAGGACAGGGGGCCGGGGAGCTGTTTTTT. Translation: CASSHVGQGAGELFF.

The rearrangement uses TRBV11-2 and TRBJ1-6, with 7 bases matching TRBD1. Trimming took 3 bases from V and 9 from J; bases not matched to a gene: 8. The CDR3 contains 15 residues. From germline, CDR1 is SGHAT and CDR2 FQNNGV. CDR3 sequence: CASSFVQGFGSPLHF. CDR3 nucleotide sequence: TGTGCCAGCAGCTTTGTACAGGGGTTTGGTTCACCCCTCCACTTT.

The chain has TRBV2 and TRBJ2-7; the D gene is possibly TRBD1 (5 bases). Germline V gene data show CDR1 as SNHLY and CDR2 as FYNNEI. V was cut by 5 bases and J by 0 bases, with 14 bases left in between. The CDR3 is 15 residues long. The CDR3 region has the DNA TGTGCCAGCAGTCCACTGACAGTCAGCTCCTACGAGCAGTACTTC. The encoded protein is CASSPLTVSSYEQYF.

The chain has TRBV7-3 and TRBJ2-7; D not resolved. Germline CDR1 is SGHTA and CDR2 is FQGTGA. The CDR3 consists of 12 residues. Trimming took off 5 bases at V and 6 bases at J, with 11 bases between the two ends. Here the CDR3 reads CASSRGVGEQYF. DNA of the CDR3: TGTGCCAGCAGCCGTGGGGTAGGCGAGCAGTACTTC.

The genes are TRBV28 and TRBJ2-1; TRBD2 agrees at 11 bases. Germline V gene sequence: CDR1 MDHEN, CDR2 SYDVKM. The CDR3 is made up of 16 amino acids. Trimming removed 1 base from V and 6 bases from J; junction bases left unmatched: 5. The CDR3 is CASSLLSTSGVNEQFF. CDR3 DNA: TGTGCCAGCAGTTTATTATCGACTAGCGGGGTCAATGAGCAGTTCTTC.